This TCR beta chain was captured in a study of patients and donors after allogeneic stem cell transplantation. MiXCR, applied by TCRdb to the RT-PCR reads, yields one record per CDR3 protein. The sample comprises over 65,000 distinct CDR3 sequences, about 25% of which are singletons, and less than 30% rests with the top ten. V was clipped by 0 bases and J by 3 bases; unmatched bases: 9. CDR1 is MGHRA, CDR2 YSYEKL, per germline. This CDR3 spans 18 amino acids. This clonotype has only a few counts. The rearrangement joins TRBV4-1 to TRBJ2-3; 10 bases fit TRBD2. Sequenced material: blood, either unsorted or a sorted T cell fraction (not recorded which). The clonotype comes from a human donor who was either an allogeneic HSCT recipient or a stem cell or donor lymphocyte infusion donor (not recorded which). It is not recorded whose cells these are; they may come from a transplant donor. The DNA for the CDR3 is TGCGCCAGCAGCCAAGAGAGGGGCGGGACTAGCGAGACAGATACGCAGTATTTT. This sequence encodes CASSQERGGTSETDTQYF.